Below, 14 T cell receptor beta chains from the same sample are listed, as sequenced in a study of graft-versus-host responses after intestinal transplantation. Sequencing was performed with immunoSEQ multiplex PCR; in TCRdb, only in-frame clones are kept and a portion is missing. The table records about 85,000 clones, around 86% of them present only once. What these receptors recognize is not known. Sequences were derived from unstimulated CD8+ T cells sorted from spleen or lymph node cells, sampled before intestinal transplant. The source of these receptors is a human donor who received an intestinal transplant.

The rearrangement joins TRBV27 to TRBJ2-1; D is perhaps TRBD1 or TRBD2 (5 bases each). The CDR3 is made up of 15 amino acids. V lost 5 bases and J 14 bases, leaving 25 bases between the germline ends. In germline, CDR1 is MNHEY, CDR2 SMNVEV (reference sequence). The DNA for the CDR3 is TGTGCCAGCAGTGAACGCGAATTAGGGACGGTAGGGGAGTTCTTC. This translates into CASSERELGTVGEFF.

The chain employs TRBV5-1 and TRBJ2-2; D might be TRBD1 (7 bases). The germline gives CDR1 SGHRS, CDR2 YFSETQ. The V gene lost 5 bases and the J gene lost 4 bases, with 18 bases spanning the gap. The CDR3 sequence is 16 residues long. CDR3 sequence reads: CASRAEGTAITGELFF. The CDR3 coding sequence is TGCGCCAGCAGAGCGGAGGGGACAGCCATCACCGGGGAGCTGTTTTTT.

Only one count was recorded for this clone. This rearrangement joins TRBV7-9 to TRBJ2-1; 7 bases fit TRBD1. V shed 3 bases and J 3 bases; nucleotides not matched to a gene: 5. The CDR3 is made up of 15 amino acids. CDR1 SEHNR and CDR2 FQNEAQ come from the germline V gene (reference sequence). CDR3 in DNA: TGTGCCAGCAGCTTCTCGGGACAGCACTACAATGAGCAGTTCTTC. It is translated as CASSFSGQHYNEQFF.

CDR3 loop: CASSIMGTHEQYF. In DNA, the CDR3 is TGTGCCAGCAGCATTATGGGGACTCACGAGCAGTACTTC. The chain couples TRBV7-3 to TRBJ2-7; tentatively, D is TRBD2 (6 bases). Trimming took 5 bases from V and 5 from J, leaving 13 bases between them. From germline, CDR1 is SGHTA and CDR2 FQGTGA. There are 13 residues in the CDR3.

The chain recombines TRBV2 with TRBJ2-3, with TRBD2 matching over 11 bases. The germline V gene encodes CDR1 SNHLY and CDR2 FYNNEI. V trimming: 6 bases; J trimming: 1 base; junction bases outside the gene matches: 3. This CDR3 comprises 15 residues. The CDR3 region is CASRETSGGTDTQYF. Here the CDR3 DNA reads TGTGCCAGCAGGGAGACTAGCGGGGGCACAGATACGCAGTATTTT.

The chain is built from TRBV2 and TRBJ2-7; 10 nucleotides line up with TRBD2. The CDR3 is made up of 16 amino acids. V shed 4 bases and J 4 bases; nucleotides not matched to a gene: 10. CDR1 is SNHLY, CDR2 FYNNEI, per germline. CDR3 sequence reads: CASSGSSGRGVYEQYF. The DNA of the CDR3 is TGTGCCAGCAGTGGTTCTAGCGGGAGAGGTGTGTACGAGCAGTACTTC.

This clone occurred once. The J gene is TRBJ2-1, the V gene TRBV7-3; the D call may be TRBD1 or TRBD2 (5 bases each). CDR3 size: 15 residues. Per germline, CDR1 SGHTA and CDR2 FQGTGA. V dropped 2 bases and J dropped 6 bases, with 14 bases sitting between them. CDR3 protein: CASSLPGTRINEQFF. The CDR3 region has the DNA TGTGCCAGCAGCTTACCGGGGACCCGGATCAATGAGCAGTTCTTC.

The rearrangement joins TRBV28 to TRBJ2-3; D not certain. V gave up 2 bases and J gave up 5 bases, with 20 bases separating them. The CDR3 contains 17 residues. The germline V gene has CDR1 MDHEN and CDR2 SYDVKM. CDR3: CASSLEISETLRDTQYF. The CDR3 nucleotides are TGTGCCAGCAGTTTAGAAATTTCTGAGACGCTGAGAGATACGCAGTATTTT.

The chain has TRBV15 and TRBJ1-5, with D possibly matching TRBD1 (6 bases). Trimming left V 0 bases short and J 7 bases short, with 13 bases between. Germline values: CDR1 LNHNV, CDR2 YYDKDF (reference sequence). The CDR3 is 15 amino acids. The CDR3 coding sequence is TGTGCCACCAGCAGAGATCGAGGAGGGGGGCAGCCCCAGCATTTT. As protein: CATSRDRGGGQPQHF.

The chain employs TRBV9 and TRBJ1-2; no firm D call. The CDR3 contains 13 residues. V was clipped by 3 bases and J by 4 bases, with 10 bases between them. The germline V gene encodes CDR1 SGDLS and CDR2 YYNGEE. CDR3: CASSASDRYGYTF. In DNA, the CDR3 is TGTGCCAGCAGCGCCTCGGACCGCTATGGCTACACCTTC.

The rearrangement links TRBV27 to TRBJ1-1; TRBD1 is a possible D gene (5 bases). CDR3 length: 13 amino acids. The germline V gene encodes CDR1 MNHEY and CDR2 SMNVEV (reference sequence). V was shortened by 6 bases and J by 5 bases, with 13 bases between the two germline ends. CDR3 region: CASSLGVRTEAFF. CDR3 bases: TGTGCCAGCAGCCTAGGGGTACGGACTGAAGCTTTCTTT.

This sequence joins TRBV28 and TRBJ1-5, with TRBD1 matching over 8 bases. The length of the CDR3 is 14 residues. From germline, CDR1 is MDHEN and CDR2 SYDVKM. V lost 2 bases and J lost 6; bases outside the gene matches: 3. The CDR3 is CASSLRTGLQPQHF. The CDR3 DNA follows: TGTGCCAGCAGTTTACGGACAGGGCTTCAGCCCCAGCATTTT.

A remark on this clone: Other nucleotide sequences in the sample specify the same CDR3. The V and J genes are TRBV9 and TRBJ2-1; D unresolved. Trimming shortened V by 0 bases and J by 2 bases, and 6 bases separated the two germline ends. The CDR3 spans 14 residues. The germline gives CDR1 SGDLS, CDR2 YYNGEE. CDR3: CASSVAGAYNEQFF. In DNA form, the CDR3 reads TGTGCCAGCAGCGTAGCTGGAGCCTACAATGAGCAGTTCTTC.

The chain links TRBV28 to TRBJ1-5; a possible D gene is TRBD1 (5 bases). V lost 6 bases to trimming and J lost 2 bases, with 11 bases between them. The germline CDR1 and CDR2 sequences are MDHEN and SYDVKM. This CDR3 is built from 14 residues. CDR3 in amino acids: CASSPGVGNQPQHF. CDR3 coding DNA: TGTGCCAGCAGCCCGGGGGTTGGCAATCAGCCCCAGCATTTT.